The 25 T cell receptor beta chains in this list originate from one sample, sequenced in a study of cytomegalovirus exposure and HLA in healthy donors. Vbeta (60) and Jbeta (13) primers were used in the PCR. TCRdb keeps only in-frame clones here, not all; method: immunoSEQ multiplex PCR. The repertoire holds under 250,000 clones, with around 84% as singletons. The source material was PBMCs. The source of these receptors is a girl aged 2 to 9 in good health and CMV-seronegative.

This rearrangement joins TRBV5-1 to TRBJ1-3, with D perhaps TRBD1 (5 bases). Germline CDR1 SGHRS, CDR2 YFSETQ. The CDR3 sequence is 16 residues long. V was pared by 4 bases and J by 0 bases, with 14 bases between. CDR3 amino acids: CASSRGTLSSGNTIYF. DNA of the CDR3: TGCGCCAGCAGCCGGGGGACTCTCAGCTCTGGAAACACCATATATTTT. The complete variable domain, with remaining parts taken from reference TRBV5-1 and TRBJ1-3, reads KAGVTQTPRYLIKTRGQQVTLSCSPISGHRSVSWYQQTPGQGLQFLFEYFSETQRNKGNFPGRFSGRQFSNSRSEMNVSTLELGDSALYLCASSRGTLSSGNTIYFGEGSWLTVV.

This chain links TRBV30 with TRBJ1-1, with D maybe TRBD1 (5 bases). The CDR3 is 16 amino acids. V dropped 3 bases and J dropped 2 bases, with 19 bases sitting between them. Germline CDR1 GTSNPN, CDR2 SVGIG (reference sequence). The CDR3 protein is CAWSPLQGWGNTEAFF. DNA of the CDR3: TGTGCCTGGAGCCCTCTCCAGGGATGGGGAAACACTGAAGCTTTCTTT.

The chain links TRBV27 to TRBJ2-1, with TRBD2 matching 13 bases. The CDR3 runs 19 residues. Unmatched junction bases numbered 11, after V lost 2 bases and J lost 4 bases. The germline V gene has CDR1 MNHEY and CDR2 SMNVEV (reference sequence). CDR3 residues: CASSLGGLAGSADYNEQFF. CDR3 in DNA: TGTGCCAGCAGTTTAGGGGGACTAGCGGGATCGGCGGATTACAATGAGCAGTTCTTC.

V is TRBV19 and J is TRBJ2-7; D may be TRBD2 (7 bases). Germline V gene lookup returns CDR1 LNHDA and CDR2 SQIVND (reference sequence). The CDR3 runs 18 residues. V lost 5 bases and J lost 0, with 23 bases in between. The CDR3 DNA reads TGTGCCAGTAGTGTATATGGACAGCTAGCGGAAAGCTCCTACGAGCAGTACTTC. It yields the protein CASSVYGQLAESSYEQYF.

This sequence joins TRBV6-6 and TRBJ2-3; 10 nucleotides agree with TRBD1. This CDR3 comprises 14 residues. CDR1 is MNHNY and CDR2 is SVGAGI in the germline V gene (reference sequence). The V segment lost 6 bases and the J segment 8 bases; nucleotides outside the gene matches: 8. The CDR3 sequence: CASRQGQGTVTQYF. CDR3 bases: TGTGCCAGCAGACAGGGACAGGGGACGGTTACGCAGTATTTT.

V and J are TRBV15 and TRBJ2-3, with D perhaps TRBD1 (5 bases). This CDR3 has 15 residues. The V gene lost 0 bases and the J gene lost 6 bases, with 13 bases spanning the gap. In germline, CDR1 is LNHNV, CDR2 YYDKDF (reference sequence). The CDR3 nucleotides read TGTGCCACCAGCAGAGATCAGGCAGGGATGGATACGCAGTATTTT. Amino acid sequence: CATSRDQAGMDTQYF.

The chain couples TRBV6-5 to TRBJ1-2; unclear D gene. This CDR3 has 14 residues. CDR1 MNHEY and CDR2 SVGAGI come from the germline V gene. The germline V and J ends were trimmed by 0 bases and 5 bases, with 10 bases remaining between them. The CDR3 DNA is TGTGCCAGCAGTTACTCAATACCGGGATATGGCTACACCTTC. It translates to CASSYSIPGYGYTF.

This rearrangement joins TRBV7-4 to TRBJ1-5; D may be TRBD1 (5 bases). The CDR3 runs 14 residues. Germline CDR1 is SGHVT and CDR2 is SQSDAQ. Between the trimmed V and J ends, which lost 4 bases and 7 bases, there was a span of 14 bases. The CDR3 sequence is CASSSSGVEQPQHF. The CDR3 nucleotides are TGTGCCAGCAGCTCTTCGGGGGTAGAGCAGCCCCAGCATTTT.

The chain employs TRBV5-1 and TRBJ2-7, with D tentatively TRBD2 (5 bases). Trimming cost V 0 bases and J 1 base, with 11 bases left between them. The CDR3 totals 15 residues. Germline CDR1 SGHRS, CDR2 YFSETQ. CDR3 nucleotide sequence: TGCGCCAGCAGCTTGGCCATCGGGGATTCCTACGAGCAGTACTTC. It encodes CASSLAIGDSYEQYF.

The gene calls are TRBV4-1 and TRBJ2-7; 12 bases map to TRBD2. Germline CDR1 MGHRA, CDR2 YSYEKL. V dropped 1 base and J dropped 6; count of bases not matched to a gene: 7. The CDR3 runs to 16 residues. As DNA, the CDR3 is TGCGCCAGCAGCCAAGGGGCTAGCGGGGGGGAAGGCGAGCAGTACTTC. As protein: CASSQGASGGEGEQYF.

This chain joins TRBV4-2 and TRBJ2-3; 9 bases line up with TRBD1. Germline assignment: CDR1 LGHNA and CDR2 YNFKEQ. There are 15 residues in the CDR3. Trimming took 4 bases from V and 3 from J; bases not matched to a gene: 5. Here the CDR3 DNA reads TGTGCCAGCAGCCCTGGACAGGGGAGAACAGATACGCAGTATTTT. Translation: CASSPGQGRTDTQYF.

The sample holds a few counts of this clone. The genes are TRBV5-1 and TRBJ1-1; no firm D call. The CDR3 has 14 residues. The V end lost 0 bases, the J end lost 1 base, and 7 bases lay between the germline ends. CDR1 is SGHRS and CDR2 is YFSETQ in the germline V gene. DNA for the CDR3: TGCGCCAGCAGCTTGGCCAGTTCGAACACTGAAGCTTTCTTT. Its translation is CASSLASSNTEAFF.

This rearrangement joins TRBV7-8 to TRBJ2-6, with TRBD1 matching 9 bases. This CDR3 region has 20 residues. CDR1 is SGHVS and CDR2 is FQNEAQ in the germline V gene. After removal of 3 bases from V and 1 base from J, the junction contained 13 bases not matched to a gene. The CDR3 protein is CASSFPGLPGTGSGANVLTF. The CDR3 nucleotides are TGTGCCAGCAGCTTCCCCGGGCTTCCCGGGACAGGGTCTGGGGCCAACGTCCTGACTTTC.

This chain links TRBV4-1 with TRBJ1-3; D may be TRBD1 (6 bases). The ends were cut back, 5 bases at V and 1 base at J, with 15 bases in the middle. CDR1 and CDR2 (germline): MGHRA, YSYEKL. The CDR3 covers 16 residues. The CDR3 nucleotides are TGCGCCAGCAGCACGCGAAACAGGGAGTCTGGAAACACCATATATTTT. Translated: CASSTRNRESGNTIYF.

CDR3 sequence (DNA): TGTGCCAGCAGGACAGGGACTTCACCCCTCCACTTT. Its protein is CASRTGTSPLHF. The rearrangement joins TRBV27 to TRBJ1-6; 7 nucleotides match TRBD1. There are 12 residues in the CDR3. Germline CDR1 reads MNHEY; CDR2 reads SMNVEV (reference sequence). J gave up 9 bases and V 6 bases, and 2 bases lay outside the gene matches.

The V call is TRBV7-9, the J call TRBJ1-5; TRBD1 might be the D (6 bases). This CDR3 contains 13 residues. Per germline, CDR1 SEHNR and CDR2 FQNEAQ (reference sequence). The V and J ends lost 3 bases and 11 bases respectively, with 14 bases between them. The CDR3 DNA is TGTGCCAGCAGCTTTTACAGGGACGGGGCCCAGCATTTT. This codes for CASSFYRDGAQHF.

V is TRBV5-1 and J is TRBJ1-2; D perhaps matches TRBD1 (6 bases). Trimming removed 3 bases from V and 4 bases from J, with 19 bases in between. The CDR3 length is 16 residues. The germline V gene has CDR1 SGHRS and CDR2 YFSETQ. The CDR3 region is CASSSGTSQGAYGYTF. DNA of the CDR3: TGCGCCAGCAGCTCTGGGACATCTCAGGGAGCCTATGGCTACACCTTC.

The V gene is TRBV11-2, the J gene TRBJ2-2; D not certain. This CDR3 is 12 amino acids long. Germline CDR1 reads SGHAT; CDR2 reads FQNNGV. Trimming shortened V by 5 bases and J by 4 bases, and 5 bases separated the two germline ends. CDR3 residues: CASSLGTGELFF. The CDR3 DNA follows: TGTGCCAGCAGCCTCGGCACCGGGGAGCTGTTTTTT.

The chain is built from TRBV6-5 and TRBJ2-7; 8 bases fit TRBD1. The CDR3 has 16 residues. The V and J ends lost 0 bases and 0 bases, in that order; junction bases with no gene match: 4. Germline V CDR1 and CDR2: MNHEY, SVGAGI. In nucleotides, the CDR3 is TGTGCCAGCAGTTACTCCCGGACAGGGAGCTCCTACGAGCAGTACTTC. It translates to CASSYSRTGSSYEQYF.

The table lists this clone with a count of one. The rearrangement uses TRBV27 and TRBJ2-3; perhaps TRBD1 as D (5 bases). V gave up 3 bases and J gave up 0 bases, with 16 bases separating them. This CDR3 is built from 17 residues. Germline values: CDR1 MNHEY, CDR2 SMNVEV (reference sequence). The CDR3 reads CASSFNSRTTSTDTQYF. CDR3 nucleotides: TGTGCCAGCAGTTTCAACTCCAGGACAACTAGCACAGATACGCAGTATTTT.

V and J are TRBV5-1 and TRBJ1-1; TRBD1 agrees at 7 bases. J gave up 3 bases and V 0 bases, and 2 bases lay outside the gene matches. The CDR3 is made up of 14 amino acids. The germline V gene has CDR1 SGHRS and CDR2 YFSETQ. Here the CDR3 reads CASSLVTGDTEAFF. The CDR3 DNA reads as TGCGCCAGCAGCTTGGTAACAGGGGACACTGAAGCTTTCTTT.

V gene TRBV6-1 combines with J gene TRBJ1-4, with 8 bases aligning to TRBD1. Germline loops: CDR1 MNHNS, CDR2 SASEGT. After removal of 4 bases from V and 8 bases from J, the junction contained 12 bases not matched to a gene. The CDR3 consists of 16 residues. This CDR3 is CASSGFYRGFWEKLFF. The CDR3 bases are TGTGCCAGCAGTGGATTTTACAGGGGGTTTTGGGAAAAACTGTTTTTT.

This clone was seen more than once but under ten times. V and J are TRBV23-1 and TRBJ1-2; the match to TRBD1 covers 9 bases. TRBV23-1 is reported as an ORF; its role is uncertain. The ends lost 3 bases at V and 7 bases at J; junction bases unmatched: 9. This CDR3 spans 15 amino acids. The CDR3 here is CASSHTRTGGRGYTF. The CDR3 region has the DNA TGCGCCAGCAGTCACACGAGAACAGGGGGCCGTGGCTACACCTTC.

V is TRBV29-1 and J is TRBJ2-1, with 7 positions matching TRBD1. The CDR3 length is 16 residues. The germline CDR1 and CDR2 sequences are SQVTM and ANQGSEA. V was clipped by 0 bases and J by 0 bases; unmatched bases: 5. The CDR3 sequence is CSVEDIGDSSYNEQFF. The CDR3 coding sequence is TGCAGCGTTGAAGATATAGGGGACAGCTCCTACAATGAGCAGTTCTTC.

CDR3 residues: CASSRPGTGAAGEQYF. The CDR3 coding sequence is TGTGCCAGTAGTAGGCCGGGGACAGGGGCCGCGGGGGAGCAGTACTTC. The genes are TRBV19 and TRBJ2-7; TRBD1 aligns across 10 bases. There are 16 residues in the CDR3. CDR1 is LNHDA, CDR2 SQIVND, per germline (reference sequence). The ends lost 4 bases at V and 7 bases at J; junction bases unmatched: 13.